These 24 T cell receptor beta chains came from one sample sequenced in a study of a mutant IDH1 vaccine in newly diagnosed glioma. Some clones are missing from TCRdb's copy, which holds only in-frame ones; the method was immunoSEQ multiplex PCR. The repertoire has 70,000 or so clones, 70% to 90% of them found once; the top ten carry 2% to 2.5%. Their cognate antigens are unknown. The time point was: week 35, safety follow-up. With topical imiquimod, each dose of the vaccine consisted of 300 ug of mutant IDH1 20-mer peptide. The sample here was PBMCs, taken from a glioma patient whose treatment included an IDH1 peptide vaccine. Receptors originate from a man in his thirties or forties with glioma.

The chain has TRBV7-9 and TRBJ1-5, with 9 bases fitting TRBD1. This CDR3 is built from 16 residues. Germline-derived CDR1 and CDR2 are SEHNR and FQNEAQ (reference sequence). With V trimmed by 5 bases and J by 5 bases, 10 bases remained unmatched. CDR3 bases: TGTGCCAGCAGCCCTCGAGAGGACAGGGGACATCAGCCCCAGCATTTT. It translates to CASSPREDRGHQPQHF.

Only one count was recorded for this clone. CDR3 protein: CASGGFTEAFF. The CDR3 bases are TGTGCCAGCGGCGGATTCACTGAAGCTTTCTTT. V and J are TRBV6-6 and TRBJ1-1; unclear D gene. The germline CDR1 and CDR2 sequences are MNHNY and SVGAGI (reference sequence). Between the trimmed V and J ends, which lost 8 bases and 4 bases, there was a span of 8 bases. This CDR3 spans 11 amino acids.

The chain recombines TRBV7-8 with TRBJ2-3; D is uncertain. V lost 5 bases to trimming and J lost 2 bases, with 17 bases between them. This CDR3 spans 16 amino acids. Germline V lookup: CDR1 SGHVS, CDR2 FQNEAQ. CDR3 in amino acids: CASSPKGPQVTDTQYF. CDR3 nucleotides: TGTGCCAGCAGCCCAAAAGGTCCTCAGGTCACAGATACGCAGTATTTT.

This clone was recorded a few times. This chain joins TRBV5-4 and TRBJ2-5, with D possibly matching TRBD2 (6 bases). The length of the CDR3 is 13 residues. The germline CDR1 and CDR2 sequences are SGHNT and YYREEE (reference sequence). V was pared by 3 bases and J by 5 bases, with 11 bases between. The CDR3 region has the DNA TGTGCCAGCAGCTCGGGGGTGGGGGAGACCCAGTACTTC. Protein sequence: CASSSGVGETQYF. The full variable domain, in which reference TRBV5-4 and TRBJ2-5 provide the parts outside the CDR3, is ETGVTQSPTHLIKTRGQQVTLRCSSQSGHNTVSWYQQALGQGPQFIFQYYREEENGRGNFPPRFSGLQFPNYSSELNVNALELDDSALYLCASSSGVGETQYFGPGTRLLVL.

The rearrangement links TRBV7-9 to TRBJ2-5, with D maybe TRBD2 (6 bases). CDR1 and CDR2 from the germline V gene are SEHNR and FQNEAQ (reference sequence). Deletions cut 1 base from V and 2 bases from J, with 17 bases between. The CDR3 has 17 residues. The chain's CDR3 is CASSLDAAWLAQETQYF. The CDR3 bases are TGTGCCAGCAGCTTAGACGCGGCCTGGCTAGCGCAAGAGACCCAGTACTTC.

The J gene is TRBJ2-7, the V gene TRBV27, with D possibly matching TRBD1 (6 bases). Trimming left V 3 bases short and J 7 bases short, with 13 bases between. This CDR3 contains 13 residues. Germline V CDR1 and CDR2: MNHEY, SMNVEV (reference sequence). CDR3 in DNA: TGTGCCAGCAGTTTGGGCCGAACAGGGGAGCAGTACTTC. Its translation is CASSLGRTGEQYF.

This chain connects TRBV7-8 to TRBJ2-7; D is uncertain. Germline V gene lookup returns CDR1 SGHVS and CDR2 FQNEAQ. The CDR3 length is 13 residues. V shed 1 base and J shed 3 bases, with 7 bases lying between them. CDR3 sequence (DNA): TGTGCCAGCAGCTTAGAGGGATACTACGAGCAGTACTTC. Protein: CASSLEGYYEQYF.

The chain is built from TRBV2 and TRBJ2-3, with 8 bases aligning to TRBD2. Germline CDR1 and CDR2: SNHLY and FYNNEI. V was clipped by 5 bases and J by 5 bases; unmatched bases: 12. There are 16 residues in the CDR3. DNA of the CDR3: TGTGCCAGCAGTCCTCTCGCAGCGGGGGCCCTAGATACGCAGTATTTT. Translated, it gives CASSPLAAGALDTQYF. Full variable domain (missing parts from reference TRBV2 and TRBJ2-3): EPEVTQTPSHQVTQMGQEVILRCVPISNHLYFYWYRQILGQKVEFLVSFYNNEISEKSEIFDDQFSVERPDGSNFTLKIRSTKLEDSAMYFCASSPLAAGALDTQYFGPGTRLTVL.

The CDR3 DNA reads TGTGCCAGCAGTTGGCAGGGGGGTCAGCCCCAGCATTTT. Encoded protein: CASSWQGGQPQHF. The chain joins TRBV28 to TRBJ1-5; TRBD1 matches 7 bases. The CDR3 runs to 13 residues. In germline, CDR1 is MDHEN, CDR2 SYDVKM. With V trimmed by 4 bases and J by 6 bases, 3 bases remained unmatched.

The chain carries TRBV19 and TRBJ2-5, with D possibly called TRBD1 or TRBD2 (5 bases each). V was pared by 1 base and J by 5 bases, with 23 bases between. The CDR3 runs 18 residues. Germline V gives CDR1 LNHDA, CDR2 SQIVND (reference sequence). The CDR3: CASSIAFGTLMGKETQYF. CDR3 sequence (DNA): TGTGCCAGTAGTATAGCCTTCGGGACCCTCATGGGTAAGGAGACCCAGTACTTC. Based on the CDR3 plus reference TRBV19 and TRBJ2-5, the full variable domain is DGGITQSPKYLFRKEGQNVTLSCEQNLNHDAMYWYRQDPGQGLRLIYYSQIVNDFQKGDIAEGYSVSREKKESFPLTVTSAQKNPTAFYLCASSIAFGTLMGKETQYFGPGTRLLVL.

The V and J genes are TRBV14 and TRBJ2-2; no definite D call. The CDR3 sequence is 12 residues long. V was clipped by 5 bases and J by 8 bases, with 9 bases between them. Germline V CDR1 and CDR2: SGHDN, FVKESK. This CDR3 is CASSTYGGELFF. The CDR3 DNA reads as TGTGCCAGCAGCACATATGGGGGGGAGCTGTTTTTT.

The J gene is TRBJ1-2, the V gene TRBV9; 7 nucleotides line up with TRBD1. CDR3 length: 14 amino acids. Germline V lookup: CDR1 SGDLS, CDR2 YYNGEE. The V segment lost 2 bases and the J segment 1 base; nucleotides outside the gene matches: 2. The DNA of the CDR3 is TGTGCCAGCAGCGTGACAGGGATTAACTATGGCTACACCTTC. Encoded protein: CASSVTGINYGYTF.

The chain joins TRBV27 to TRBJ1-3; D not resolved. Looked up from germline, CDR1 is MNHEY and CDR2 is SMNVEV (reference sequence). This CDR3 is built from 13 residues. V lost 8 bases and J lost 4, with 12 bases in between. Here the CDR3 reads CASALGMGNTIYF. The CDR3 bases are TGTGCCAGCGCATTAGGGATGGGAAACACCATATATTTT.

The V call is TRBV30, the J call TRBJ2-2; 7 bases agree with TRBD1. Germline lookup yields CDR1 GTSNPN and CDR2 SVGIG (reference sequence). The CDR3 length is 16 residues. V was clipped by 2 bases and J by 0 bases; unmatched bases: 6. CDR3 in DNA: TGTGCCTGGAGTTTCCCGGACAGGCCGAACACCGGGGAGCTGTTTTTT. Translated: CAWSFPDRPNTGELFF.

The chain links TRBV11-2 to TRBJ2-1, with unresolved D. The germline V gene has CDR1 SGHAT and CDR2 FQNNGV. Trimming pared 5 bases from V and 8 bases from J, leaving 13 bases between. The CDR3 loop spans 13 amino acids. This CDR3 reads CASSARIVDEQFF. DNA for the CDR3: TGTGCCAGCAGCGCCCGCATAGTAGATGAGCAGTTCTTC.

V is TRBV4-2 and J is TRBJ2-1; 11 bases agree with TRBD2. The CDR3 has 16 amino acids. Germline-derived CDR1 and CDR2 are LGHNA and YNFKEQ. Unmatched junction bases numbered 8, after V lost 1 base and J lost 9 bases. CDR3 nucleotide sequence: TGTGCCAGCAGCCAAGGACTAGCGGGGTGGGCGGGTGAGCAGTTCTTC. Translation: CASSQGLAGWAGEQFF.

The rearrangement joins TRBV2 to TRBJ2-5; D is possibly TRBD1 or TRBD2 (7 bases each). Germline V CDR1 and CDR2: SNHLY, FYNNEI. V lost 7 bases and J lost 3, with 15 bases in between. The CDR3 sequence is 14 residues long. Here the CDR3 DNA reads TGTGCCAGCAACCAACAGGGGAGGGAAGAGACCCAGTACTTC. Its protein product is CASNQQGREETQYF.

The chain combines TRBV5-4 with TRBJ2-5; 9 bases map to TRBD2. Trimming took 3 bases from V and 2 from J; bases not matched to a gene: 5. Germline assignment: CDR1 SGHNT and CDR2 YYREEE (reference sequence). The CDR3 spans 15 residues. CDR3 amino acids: CASSSGLAKQETQYF. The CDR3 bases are TGTGCCAGCAGCTCCGGACTAGCGAAGCAAGAGACCCAGTACTTC.

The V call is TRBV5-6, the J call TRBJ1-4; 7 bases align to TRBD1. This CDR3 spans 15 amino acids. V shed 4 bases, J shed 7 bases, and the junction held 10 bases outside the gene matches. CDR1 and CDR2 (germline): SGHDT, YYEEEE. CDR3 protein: CASSLRQGISEKLFF. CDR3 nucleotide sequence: TGTGCCAGCAGCCTTCGACAGGGCATCAGTGAAAAACTGTTTTTT.

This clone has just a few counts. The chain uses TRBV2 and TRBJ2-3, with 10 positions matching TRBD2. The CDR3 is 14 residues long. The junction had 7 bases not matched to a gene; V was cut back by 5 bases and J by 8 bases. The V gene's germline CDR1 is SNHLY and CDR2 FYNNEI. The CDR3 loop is CASSSGTSAATQYF. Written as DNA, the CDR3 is TGTGCCAGCAGTTCCGGGACTAGCGCAGCTACGCAGTATTTT.

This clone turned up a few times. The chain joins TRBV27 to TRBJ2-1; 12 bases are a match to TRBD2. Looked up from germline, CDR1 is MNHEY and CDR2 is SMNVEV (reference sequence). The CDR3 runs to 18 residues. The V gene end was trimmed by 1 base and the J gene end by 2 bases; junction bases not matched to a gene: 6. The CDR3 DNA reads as TGTGCCAGCAGTTTATTCCCGACTAGCGGGAGTGCCTACAATGAGCAGTTCTTC. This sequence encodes CASSLFPTSGSAYNEQFF.

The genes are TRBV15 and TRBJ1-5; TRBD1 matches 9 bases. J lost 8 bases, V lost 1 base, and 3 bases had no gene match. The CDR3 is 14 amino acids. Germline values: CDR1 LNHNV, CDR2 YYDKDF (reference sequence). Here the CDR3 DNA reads TGTGCCACCAGCAGAGGACAGGGGGGAGAGCCCCAGCATTTT. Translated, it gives CATSRGQGGEPQHF.

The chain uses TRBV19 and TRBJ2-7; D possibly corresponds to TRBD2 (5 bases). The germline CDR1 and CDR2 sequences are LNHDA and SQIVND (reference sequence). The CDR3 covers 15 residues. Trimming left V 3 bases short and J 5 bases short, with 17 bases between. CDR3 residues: CASSIPSGGRNEQYF. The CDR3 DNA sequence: TGTGCCAGTAGTATCCCCAGCGGAGGAAGGAACGAGCAGTACTTC.

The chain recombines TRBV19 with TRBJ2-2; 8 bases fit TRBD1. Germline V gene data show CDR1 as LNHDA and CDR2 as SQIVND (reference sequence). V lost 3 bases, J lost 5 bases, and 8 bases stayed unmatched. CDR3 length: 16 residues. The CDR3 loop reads CASSIAGNRGTGELFF. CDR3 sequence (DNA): TGTGCCAGTAGTATCGCAGGAAACAGGGGGACCGGGGAGCTGTTTTTT.